This entry features one T cell receptor beta chain sequence. Its cognate antigen is unknown. The sample originates from a study of T cells after posttransplantation cyclophosphamide. Broader study findings: TRB clonality was highly associated with recipient CMV seropositivity and reactivation.

This CDR3 has 19 amino acids. Trimming took 0 bases from V and 5 from J; bases not matched to a gene: 13. CDR1 LGHNA and CDR2 YNFKEQ come from the germline V gene. Clones were sequenced by immunoSEQ multiplex PCR, and TCRdb holds only the in-frame ones, with some missing. The sample shows roughly 8,500 clones, roughly 89% of them seen only once. V and J are TRBV4-2 and TRBJ2-1, with TRBD2 matching over 10 bases. This TCR was recovered from a woman aged 55-69 years in good health, CMV-negative, and a related stem cell transplant donor. The source material was memory CD4+ T cells sorted from PBMCs. The CDR3 region is CASSQDIDSGRPKDNEQFF. The CDR3 DNA reads TGTGCCAGCAGCCAAGATATAGATAGCGGGAGGCCTAAAGACAATGAGCAGTTCTTC.